The 12 T cell receptor beta chains below come from one sample, sequenced in a study of blood T cell repertoires in COVID-19. TCRdb's table, derived via immunoSEQ multiplex PCR, lists solely in-frame clones and lacks some. This repertoire shows about 240,000 clones, around 88% found once; its top ten account for around 3%. Sequencing was carried out using PBMCs or T cells enriched from blood (not recorded which). The receptors were gathered from a woman in her thirties or forties with acute COVID-19.

V is TRBV10-3 and J is TRBJ1-4, with D possibly being TRBD1 (5 bases). CDR3 size: 13 residues. V was pared by 10 bases and J by 3 bases, with 12 bases between. Germline assignment: CDR1 ENHRY and CDR2 SYGVKD. CDR3 bases: TGTGCCACGCGGGACGGTCCTAATGAAAAACTGTTTTTT. This encodes CATRDGPNEKLFF.

The rearrangement uses TRBV18 and TRBJ2-1; 9 nucleotides align to TRBD1. Per germline, CDR1 KGHSH and CDR2 LQKENI. This CDR3 has 15 residues. The V and J ends lost 6 bases and 6 bases, in that order; junction bases with no gene match: 9. In nucleotides, the CDR3 is TGTGCCAGCTCGACCCCGGGACAGGGAATCAATGAGCAGTTCTTC. This gives the protein CASSTPGQGINEQFF.

This chain links TRBV2 with TRBJ2-2; 7 nucleotides agree with TRBD2. Per germline, CDR1 SNHLY and CDR2 FYNNEI. J gave up 3 bases and V 7 bases, and 8 bases lay outside the gene matches. CDR3 length equals 15 residues. Here the CDR3 DNA reads TGTGCCAGCACCAGGACTAGATCTGACACCGGGGAGCTGTTTTTT. This translates into CASTRTRSDTGELFF. Looking up the rest from reference TRBV2 and TRBJ2-2 gives the full variable domain: EPEVTQTPSHQVTQMGQEVILRCVPISNHLYFYWYRQILGQKVEFLVSFYNNEISEKSEIFDDQFSVERPDGSNFTLKIRSTKLEDSAMYFCASTRTRSDTGELFFGEGSRLTVL.

V is TRBV5-4 and J is TRBJ2-6; 8 bases match TRBD2. V was pared by 2 bases and J by 0 bases, with 4 bases of the junction left unmatched. The CDR3 is made up of 17 amino acids. Germline assignment: CDR1 SGHNT and CDR2 YYREEE (reference sequence). The chain's CDR3 is CASSLAGARSGANVLTF. CDR3 in DNA: TGTGCCAGCAGCTTAGCGGGAGCCCGCTCTGGGGCCAACGTCCTGACTTTC.

The chain couples TRBV21-1 to TRBJ2-2; the D call in the table, TRBD2, was not verified against the DNA. TRBV21-1 is a recognized pseudogene. The CDR3 sequence is 17 residues long. CDR3 in DNA: TGTGCCAGCAGCAAAAAGGCCGGGACTAGCGGGACCGGGGAGCTGTTTTTT. Protein sequence: CASSKKAGTSGTGELFF.

V and J are TRBV12-3 or TRBV12-4 and TRBJ2-1, with 10 bases aligning to TRBD2. The CDR3 contains 13 residues. With 6 bases clipped from V and 13 bases from J, the junction kept 9 bases outside the gene matches. The CDR3 DNA sequence: TGTGCCAGCAGGCCAGGACTAGCGGACTATCAGTTCTTC. It encodes CASRPGLADYQFF.

The J gene is TRBJ2-5, the V gene TRBV5-4; 8 nucleotides align to TRBD2. This CDR3 is built from 15 residues. V dropped 2 bases and J dropped 1; count of bases not matched to a gene: 4. The germline V gene encodes CDR1 SGHNT and CDR2 YYREEE (reference sequence). The CDR3 DNA reads TGTGCCAGCAGCTTACGGCTAGCGGGCCAAGAGACCCAGTACTTC. This gives the protein CASSLRLAGQETQYF.

The chain employs TRBV12-3 or TRBV12-4 and TRBJ2-7, with a possible D match to TRBD1 (5 bases). This CDR3 has 13 amino acids. V was clipped by 6 bases and J by 2 bases, with 11 bases between them. CDR3 bases: TGTGCCAGCAGCCAAGGGGTTGCCTACGAGCAGTACTTC. Protein sequence: CASSQGVAYEQYF.

The chain combines TRBV5-1 with TRBJ2-3; 16 nucleotides line up with TRBD2. Germline V gene lookup returns CDR1 SGHRS and CDR2 YFSETQ. After removal of 0 bases from V and 8 bases from J, the junction contained 3 bases not matched to a gene. This CDR3 contains 16 residues. DNA for the CDR3: TGCGCCAGCAGCTTGGGGGGACTAGCGGGAGGGTCTACGCAGTATTTT. Translation: CASSLGGLAGGSTQYF.

The table lists this clone with a count of one. The chain employs TRBV11-2 and TRBJ2-5; no clear D. Germline V CDR1 and CDR2: SGHAT, FQNNGV. The length of the CDR3 is 15 residues. V lost 0 bases and J lost 1, with 9 bases in between. CDR3 protein: CASSLEFQSQETQYF. CDR3 in DNA: TGTGCCAGCAGCTTAGAATTCCAGTCCCAAGAGACCCAGTACTTC.

This rearrangement joins TRBV9 to TRBJ2-1, with D hard to call. The V end lost 4 bases, the J end lost 5 bases, and 10 bases lay between the germline ends. The CDR3 consists of 13 residues. Germline V gene lookup returns CDR1 SGDLS and CDR2 YYNGEE. CDR3 sequence: CASSTDGHNEQFF. For the CDR3, the DNA is TGTGCCAGCAGCACAGACGGCCACAATGAGCAGTTCTTC.

This clone showed up just once. This rearrangement joins TRBV2 to TRBJ1-2, with D tentatively TRBD1 (6 bases). V lost 5 bases, J lost 3 bases, and 13 bases lay in between. Germline V gene lookup returns CDR1 SNHLY and CDR2 FYNNEI. CDR3 length: 14 residues. The CDR3 DNA sequence: TGTGCCAGCAGTAACAGGGTCTTAGACTATGGCTACACCTTC. Encoded protein: CASSNRVLDYGYTF.